The 27 T cell receptor beta chains in this list originate from one sample, sequenced in a study of blood T cell repertoires in COVID-19. TCRdb keeps only in-frame clones here, not all; method: immunoSEQ multiplex PCR. The sample lists around 150,000 clones; about 87% were seen once. The specimen was peripheral blood. The receptors originated from a woman between 40 and 50 years old with acute or convalescent COVID-19.

A single count supports this clone. The chain is built from TRBV5-1 and TRBJ2-5, with a tentative D call TRBD2 (5 bases). Germline V gives CDR1 SGHRS, CDR2 YFSETQ. This CDR3 is built from 15 residues. With 1 base removed from V and 2 bases from J, the gap between germline ends came to 12 bases. CDR3 sequence: CASSLRSGEQETQYF. The CDR3 coding sequence is TGCGCCAGCAGCTTGAGGTCCGGGGAGCAAGAGACCCAGTACTTC. The variable domain in full, completed from reference TRBV5-1 and TRBJ2-5, reads KAGVTQTPRYLIKTRGQQVTLSCSPISGHRSVSWYQQTPGQGLQFLFEYFSETQRNKGNFPGRFSGRQFSNSRSEMNVSTLELGDSALYLCASSLRSGEQETQYFGPGTRLLVL.

This sequence joins TRBV4-1 and TRBJ2-3; 9 bases agree with TRBD2. Germline V gene sequence: CDR1 MGHRA, CDR2 YSYEKL. The J segment lost 3 bases and the V segment lost 0 bases, leaving 13 bases of the junction unmatched. This CDR3 has 19 amino acids. As DNA, the CDR3 is TGCGCCAGCAGCCAAGAGGGATTAGGGCTAGCGGGAATAACAGATACGCAGTATTTT. This translates into CASSQEGLGLAGITDTQYF.

The chain has TRBV19 and TRBJ2-5; TRBD2 agrees at 13 bases. The CDR3 is 15 amino acids. V lost 6 bases and J lost 5; bases outside the gene matches: 6. In germline, CDR1 is LNHDA, CDR2 SQIVND (reference sequence). The CDR3 loop is CASSRTSGRWETQYF. The CDR3 coding sequence is TGTGCCAGTAGCCGGACTAGCGGGAGATGGGAGACCCAGTACTTC.

The chain joins TRBV5-1 to TRBJ2-2, with TRBD2 matching over 11 bases. This CDR3 region has 17 residues. Trimming took 3 bases from V and 0 from J; bases not matched to a gene: 4. Germline CDR1 is SGHRS and CDR2 is YFSETQ. Written as DNA, the CDR3 is TGCGCCAGCAGCTCAAGGACTAGCGGGTCGAACACCGGGGAGCTGTTTTTT. This sequence encodes CASSSRTSGSNTGELFF.

The gene calls are TRBV5-1 and TRBJ1-1; 7 bases agree with TRBD1. Trimming cost V 4 bases and J 4 bases; bases outside gene matches: 4. The CDR3 has 13 residues. From germline, CDR1 is SGHRS and CDR2 YFSETQ. CDR3 protein: CASSVRGRTEAFF. The CDR3 DNA is TGCGCCAGCAGCGTGAGGGGGCGCACTGAAGCTTTCTTT.

V usage is TRBV24-1 and J usage is TRBJ2-7; 9 bases match TRBD2. Germline V lookup: CDR1 KGHDR, CDR2 SFDVKD. V lost 3 bases to trimming and J lost 3 bases; unmatched junction nucleotides: 11. CDR3 length: 17 residues. Here the CDR3 reads CATSDDPGIAGDYEQYF. The CDR3 DNA sequence: TGTGCCACCAGTGATGACCCCGGGATAGCGGGAGACTACGAGCAGTACTTC.

This sequence joins TRBV24-1 and TRBJ1-2, with D tentatively TRBD1 (5 bases). The V gene lost 5 bases and the J gene lost 4 bases, with 34 bases spanning the gap. CDR3 length: 21 amino acids. In germline, CDR1 is KGHDR, CDR2 SFDVKD. The CDR3 spells CATSGIKGEGREVGGTYGYTF. The CDR3 region has the DNA TGTGCCACCAGTGGGATTAAAGGGGAGGGTAGGGAGGTGGGAGGTACCTATGGCTACACCTTC.

As for this clone: The same CDR3 also results from other DNA sequences found in this sample. The CDR3 region is CASSPPGQGSYEQYF. Here the CDR3 DNA reads TGTGCCAGCAGCCCGCCCGGACAGGGATCCTACGAGCAGTACTTC. The rearrangement uses TRBV28 and TRBJ2-7; 8 bases line up with TRBD1. The CDR3 loop spans 15 amino acids. V dropped 6 bases and J dropped 1; count of bases not matched to a gene: 8. Germline CDR1 reads MDHEN; CDR2 reads SYDVKM. Full variable domain (missing parts from reference TRBV28 and TRBJ2-7): DVKVTQSSRYLVKRTGEKVFLECVQDMDHENMFWYRQDPGLGLRLIYFSYDVKMKEKGDIPEGYSVSREKKERFSLILESASTNQTSMYLCASSPPGQGSYEQYFGPGTRLTVT.

Concerning this clone itself: The junction and the germline gene differ at one end; a read error may be behind it. The chain uses TRBV6-2 or TRBV6-3 and TRBJ2-7; 11 bases agree with TRBD2. The V gene's germline CDR1 is MNHEY and CDR2 SVGEGT. The CDR3 spans 16 residues. In DNA form, the CDR3 reads TGTGCCAGCAGTTCTCAGACTAGCGGGAAGGACTACGTGCAGTACTTC. As protein: CASSSQTSGKDYVQYF.

This sequence joins TRBV10-2 and TRBJ1-1; D remains unclear. Trimming cost V 7 bases and J 6 bases, with 18 bases left between them. The CDR3 sequence is 14 residues long. Germline V CDR1 and CDR2: WSHSY, SAAADI. DNA for the CDR3: TGCGCCAGCATGGACTTGGCCCAGAGGGCTGAAGCTTTCTTT. This gives the protein CASMDLAQRAEAFF.

The chain couples TRBV13 to TRBJ1-3, with 7 bases aligning to TRBD1. Losses at the gene ends were 4 bases for V and 0 bases for J; bases not matched to a gene: 3. The germline V gene encodes CDR1 PRHDT and CDR2 FYEKMQ (reference sequence). The length of the CDR3 is 15 residues. DNA for the CDR3: TGTGCCAGCAGCTGGGACAGTTCCTCTGGAAACACCATATATTTT. This sequence encodes CASSWDSSSGNTIYF.

The chain is built from TRBV27 and TRBJ2-7; 7 bases agree with TRBD1. This CDR3 comprises 14 residues. The germline CDR1 and CDR2 sequences are MNHEY and SMNVEV (reference sequence). J was trimmed by 4 bases and V by 6 bases; bases with no gene match: 9. CDR3 DNA sequence: TGTGCCAGCAGCGTGGACAGGTTCGAATACGAGCAGTACTTC. Amino acids: CASSVDRFEYEQYF.

The chain joins TRBV7-9 to TRBJ2-5, with D possibly TRBD2 on 6 matching bases. The CDR3 extends over 14 amino acids. Germline V lookup: CDR1 SEHNR, CDR2 FQNEAQ (reference sequence). Trimming shortened V by 5 bases and J by 2 bases, and 12 bases separated the two germline ends. The CDR3 DNA follows: TGTGCCAGCAGCACTACTCGGGAGCAAGAGACCCAGTACTTC. It specifies CASSTTREQETQYF. Full variable domain (rest looked up from reference TRBV7-9 and TRBJ2-5): DTGVSQNPRHKITKRGQNVTFRCDPISEHNRLYWYRQTLGQGPEFLTYFQNEAQLEKSRLLSDRFSAERPKGSFSTLEIQRTEQGDSAMYLCASSTTREQETQYFGPGTRLLVL.

The genes are TRBV7-9 and TRBJ2-2, with TRBD1 identical over 9 bases. Per the germline V gene, CDR1 is SEHNR and CDR2 is FQNEAQ (reference sequence). After removal of 2 bases from V and 4 bases from J, the junction contained 11 bases not matched to a gene. The CDR3 is 18 residues long. The CDR3 sequence: CASSLTPTGGGITGELFF. CDR3 DNA sequence: TGTGCCAGCAGCTTAACGCCAACAGGGGGCGGAATCACCGGGGAGCTGTTTTTT.

The J gene is TRBJ1-1, the V gene TRBV30; no clear D gene. The CDR3 consists of 14 residues. The germline CDR1 and CDR2 sequences are GTSNPN and SVGIG (reference sequence). V lost 0 bases and J lost 1, with 9 bases in between. DNA of the CDR3: TGTGCCTGGAGTGTATCCTCAGGGAACACTGAAGCTTTCTTT. This gives the protein CAWSVSSGNTEAFF.

This clone appeared a few times. This rearrangement joins TRBV6-1 to TRBJ1-5, with 8 nucleotides matching TRBD1. Germline CDR1 reads MNHNS; CDR2 reads SASEGT. The CDR3 totals 16 residues. The V gene end was trimmed by 3 bases and the J gene end by 2 bases; junction bases not matched to a gene: 6. The CDR3 bases are TGTGCCAGCAGTGACCCGACAGGGGTCGGCAATCAGCCCCAGCATTTT. It encodes CASSDPTGVGNQPQHF.

This rearrangement joins TRBV14 to TRBJ1-3; 8 bases agree with TRBD1. J was trimmed by 5 bases and V by 0 bases; bases with no gene match: 12. This CDR3 spans 18 amino acids. Germline CDR1 SGHDN, CDR2 FVKESK. Here the CDR3 reads CASSQDPWGTGHRNTIYF. The DNA for the CDR3 is TGTGCCAGCAGCCAAGACCCTTGGGGGACAGGCCATAGAAACACCATATATTTT. Full variable domain (missing parts from reference TRBV14 and TRBJ1-3): EAGVTQFPSHSVIEKGQTVTLRCDPISGHDNLYWYRRVMGKEIKFLLHFVKESKQDESGMPNNRFLAERTGGTYSTLKVQPAELEDSGVYFCASSQDPWGTGHRNTIYFGEGSWLTVV.

The chain employs TRBV19 and TRBJ2-1; 10 nucleotides agree with TRBD1. The germline CDR1 and CDR2 sequences are LNHDA and SQIVND (reference sequence). V gave up 5 bases and J gave up 8 bases; unmatched junction bases: 12. The CDR3 consists of 16 residues. Written as DNA, the CDR3 is TGTGCCAGTAGTGCACCGGACAGGGGGACGGGATATGAGCAGTTCTTC. Translation gives CASSAPDRGTGYEQFF.

This sequence joins TRBV19 and TRBJ2-1; D gene uncertain. The CDR3 is 15 residues long. Germline V lookup: CDR1 LNHDA, CDR2 SQIVND (reference sequence). The V gene lost 2 bases and the J gene lost 6 bases, with 14 bases spanning the gap. The CDR3 DNA reads TGTGCCAGTAGTATATACTTCCCGAACTTCAATGAGCAGTTCTTC. It codes for CASSIYFPNFNEQFF.

As concerns this clone: Other DNA sequences in the sample encode the same CDR3. This chain uses TRBV11-2 with TRBJ1-3, with unresolved D. The CDR3 is 12 amino acids. The V gene's germline CDR1 is SGHAT and CDR2 FQNNGV. Trimming removed 5 bases at V and 1 base at J, with 3 bases between. CDR3 protein: CASSHSGNTIYF. The CDR3 region has the DNA TGTGCCAGCAGCCATTCTGGAAACACCATATATTTT. The variable domain in full, completed from reference TRBV11-2 and TRBJ1-3, reads EAGVAQSPRYKIIEKRQSVAFWCNPISGHATLYWYQQILGQGPKLLIQFQNNGVVDDSQLPKDRFSAERLKGVDSTLKIQPAKLEDSAVYLCASSHSGNTIYFGEGSWLTVV.

The J gene is TRBJ2-2, the V gene TRBV27, with a weak D call TRBD2 (7 bases). The CDR3 spans 17 residues. V lost 7 bases, J lost 7 bases, and 25 bases lay in between. CDR1 is MNHEY and CDR2 is SMNVEV in the germline V gene (reference sequence). The CDR3 region is CASTRTIVRGASGELFF. CDR3 sequence (DNA): TGTGCCAGCACCAGGACCATAGTTCGGGGGGCGAGCGGGGAGCTGTTTTTT.

This chain links TRBV29-1 with TRBJ2-5; D perhaps matches TRBD1 (5 bases). CDR1 and CDR2 (germline): SQVTM, ANQGSEA. The CDR3 covers 14 residues. Deletions cut 5 bases from V and 2 bases from J, with 15 bases between. The CDR3 spells CSVIPGSLQETQYF. The CDR3 DNA reads TGCAGCGTTATTCCAGGGTCCCTTCAAGAGACCCAGTACTTC. The variable domain in full, completed from reference TRBV29-1 and TRBJ2-5, reads SAVISQKPSRDICQRGTSLTIQCQVDSQVTMMFWYRQQPGQSLTLIATANQGSEATYESGFVIDKFPISRPNLTFSTLTVSNMSPEDSSIYLCSVIPGSLQETQYFGPGTRLLVL.

The chain carries TRBV19 and TRBJ2-1; weak D call: TRBD2 (6 bases). The germline V gene encodes CDR1 LNHDA and CDR2 SQIVND (reference sequence). This CDR3 contains 13 residues. V was clipped by 9 bases and J by 4 bases, with 13 bases between them. This chain's CDR3 is CASSGTAYNEQFF. Here the CDR3 DNA reads TGTGCCAGCTCCGGGACTGCTTACAATGAGCAGTTCTTC.

J is TRBJ1-4 and V is TRBV10-3; 7 bases are a match to TRBD1. Germline V gives CDR1 ENHRY, CDR2 SYGVKD. There are 13 residues in the CDR3. V shed 10 bases and J 6 bases; nucleotides not matched to a gene: 8. This CDR3 is CATRGGGDEKLFF. CDR3 sequence (DNA): TGTGCCACCCGAGGGGGCGGGGATGAAAAACTGTTTTTT.

The gene calls are TRBV3-1 (or the pseudogene TRBV3-2) and TRBJ1-1; weak D call: TRBD1 (5 bases). Germline values: CDR1 LGHDT, CDR2 YNNKEL (reference sequence). The CDR3 loop spans 17 amino acids. V lost 0 bases and J lost 0, with 14 bases in between. DNA of the CDR3: TGTGCCAGCAGCCAAGAAGGGTTGGGGGGTATGAACACTGAAGCTTTCTTT. This translates into CASSQEGLGGMNTEAFF.

This chain uses TRBV2 with TRBJ2-7; D unclear. Germline assignment: CDR1 SNHLY and CDR2 FYNNEI. This CDR3 is 12 amino acids long. V was trimmed by 6 bases and J by 3 bases, leaving 9 bases between them. This CDR3 is CASRPALYEQYF. The CDR3 bases are TGTGCCAGCAGACCAGCGCTCTACGAGCAGTACTTC.

The chain combines TRBV28 with TRBJ2-7; 13 nucleotides line up with TRBD2. Germline V gene data show CDR1 as MDHEN and CDR2 as SYDVKM. With V trimmed by 4 bases and J by 2 bases, 8 bases remained unmatched. This CDR3 has 17 amino acids. DNA of the CDR3: TGTGCCAGCAGTTCCGGACTAGCGGGGGATTACGCCTACGAGCAGTACTTC. Translated: CASSSGLAGDYAYEQYF.